The T cell receptor beta chain under discussion was sequenced for a study of blood T cell repertoires in COVID-19 (dated by TCRdb to about 2020). Background on the whole study: Samples covering the acute and convalescent phases of COVID-19 were provided by collaborators in the United States, Italy and Spain. The material from the prospective study consisted of cDNA or gDNA derived from T cells, B-cell-depleted T cells, or PBMCs. Subjects who had been exposed to COVID-19, were actively infected with it, or had recovered from it provided the deeply sampled blood TCRbeta repertoires that made up the dataset. The repertoires were released in a freely available public database meant as a resource for research on the immune response to SARS-CoV-2. Samples came from the ongoing ImmuneRACE study (first 160 participants) plus 1,254 subjects from 6 global collaborators. Nearly every sample came with metadata listing a de-identified subject ID, COVID-19 status, age in years and sex. Where available, HLA class I and class II types were obtained from metadata supplied by the sample provider rather than from assay-based typing. On the study overall, not on this receptor specifically: The quantity of clinical and demographic metadata differed by source and by participant and was supplied without curation.

TCRbeta CDR3 regions were amplified from genomic DNA by means of the immunoSEQ Assay, a bias-controlled multiplex PCR. On the authors' methods: Within the assay, amplification of reference gene primers was used to estimate how many nucleated cells each sample contained. To quantify the absolute abundance of each unique TCRbeta CDR3 rearrangement, sequence reads were collapsed and filtered. For each sample, productive Simpson clonality was calculated as the square root of Simpson's diversity index over productive rearrangements. TCRdb obtained this table from immuneACCESS and retained in-frame rearrangements with V and J assigned. These tables miss some clones; where compared with another copy, unresolved V genes account for less than half of the shortfall, and the remainder is unexplained. The V and J calls and the clone size are those of that table, but D and trimming were determined from the DNA. The sample table records some 350,000 clones; roughly 86% of these occur just once. Approximately 7.4% of the sample is in the top ten clones.

One collaborating source in Seattle enrolled patients while the patients were actively infected and followed the patients over time throughout the course of disease. The collaborating institutions used their own protocols to collect whole blood in K2EDTA tubes. For TCRbeta analysis, collaborator samples were shipped as frozen whole blood, as isolated PBMCs, or as DNA extracted from either sample type. This clone has just a few counts. Its antigen is not yet known. No much larger clone exists at a distance of one base, and base qualities are not known. Reading from cysteine to phenylalanine, the CDR3 counts 13 amino acids. Only the CDR3 region is kept as DNA, spanning 39 bases read in frame from base 1. V is cut by 3 bases and J by 2 bases, and the space between the germline ends is 7 bases.

The chain couples TRBV12-3 or TRBV12-4 to TRBJ1-2; the D gene cannot be named for sure. The sample taken for sequencing was peripheral blood. The clonotype originates from a woman aged 70 to 79 with COVID-19, enrolled during active disease. The CDR3 region reads CASSLGRNYGYTF. The sequenced DNA is TGTGCCAGCAGTTTGGGCAGGAACTATGGCTACACCTTC.